A selection of T cell receptor beta chains follows, all from one sample in a study of blood T cell repertoires in COVID-19. Assay used: immunoSEQ multiplex PCR; TCRdb lists only in-frame clones, some missing. Of approximately 120,000 clones detected, 80% appear once; the ten largest clones hold about 4.5%. The sequenced material came from peripheral blood. These receptors originate from a human donor in a cohort sampled during active or convalescent COVID-19. CDR3s include the opening cysteine and the closing phenylalanine or tryptophan. D genes are given only for firm matches. Clone size appears in some rows only: once, few, many, or a class for an expanded clone.

cdr3_aa,cdr3_nt,clone_size,d_call,j_call,v_call
CASSLLPPAGGMTYEQYF,TGTGCCAGCAGCTTATTACCCCCGGCAGGGGGGATGACCTACGAGCAGTACTTC,NA,NA,TRBJ2-7,TRBV11-2
CASSARQGGTEAFF,TGTGCCAGCAGTGCCCGGCAGGGTGGCACTGAAGCTTTCTTT,NA,NA,TRBJ1-1,TRBV6-4
CASSLGIGTAGNEQFF,TGTGCCAGCAGCTTAGGGATCGGGACAGCTGGGAATGAGCAGTTCTTC,NA,TRBD1,TRBJ2-1,TRBV7-9
CASSGKWLADGEQFF,TGTGCCAGCAGTGGGAAGTGGCTAGCCGACGGTGAGCAGTTCTTC,few,NA,TRBJ2-1,TRBV27
CASSQDLRQGVVGYTF,TGTGCCAGCAGCCAAGATTTGAGACAGGGGGTAGTGGGCTACACCTTC,NA,TRBD1,TRBJ1-2,TRBV3-1/TRBV3-2
CASSYSGASASYEQYF,TGTGCCAGCAGTTACTCGGGGGCATCCGCTTCCTACGAGCAGTACTTC,NA,NA,TRBJ2-7,TRBV6-5
CASSLTGKGKTEAFF,TGTGCCAGCTCTTTGACGGGGAAAGGTAAGACTGAAGCTTTCTTT,NA,NA,TRBJ1-1,TRBV6-5
CASGTGQNNSPLHF,TGTGCCAGCGGCACGGGACAGAATAATTCACCCCTCCACTTT,NA,TRBD1,TRBJ1-6,TRBV3-1/TRBV3-2
CASSLRDRVSNEQFF,TGTGCCAGCAGTTTACGGGACAGGGTCAGTAATGAGCAGTTCTTC,NA,TRBD1,TRBJ2-1,TRBV28
CASSLQRDQPQHF,TGTGCCAGCAGCCTTCAGAGGGATCAGCCCCAGCATTTT,NA,NA,TRBJ1-5,TRBV21-1
CASSPQQGDQPQHF,TGTGCCAGCTCACCACAACAGGGCGATCAGCCCCAGCATTTT,NA,NA,TRBJ1-5,TRBV18
CASSLLGAWGDTQYF,TGTGCCAGCAGCTTACTGGGGGCTTGGGGAGATACGCAGTATTTT,NA,NA,TRBJ2-3,TRBV7-2
CASSQDHPSGSLSYEQYF,TGCGCCAGCAGCCAAGATCACCCTAGCGGGTCACTAAGCTACGAGCAGTACTTC,NA,TRBD2,TRBJ2-7,TRBV4-1
CASSASAGFSTDTQYF,TGTGCCAGCAGTGCATCAGCGGGTTTTAGCACAGATACGCAGTATTTT,NA,NA,TRBJ2-3,TRBV6-4
CASSQGSDRTGYGYTF,TGCGCCAGCAGCCAGGGATCCGACAGGACAGGGTATGGCTACACCTTC,NA,TRBD1,TRBJ1-2,TRBV4-3
CASTPTGGAAGELFF,TGTGCCAGTACCCCGACAGGGGGGGCAGCCGGGGAGCTGTTTTTT,NA,TRBD1,TRBJ2-2,TRBV19
CASSASRQARVGRFF,TGTGCCAGCAGTGCTAGTCGACAGGCCCGGGTAGGTCGGTTCTTC,NA,NA,TRBJ2-1,TRBV27
CASSDLQYPEKLFF,TGTGCCAGCAGCGATCTACAGTATCCTGAAAAACTGTTTTTT,NA,NA,TRBJ1-4,TRBV9
CASSQNRGMGSPLHF,TGCGCCAGCAGCCAAAACAGGGGAATGGGTTCACCCCTCCACTTT,NA,TRBD1,TRBJ1-6,TRBV4-1
CASSRQGSHEQYF,TGTGCCAGCAGTCGACAGGGATCCCACGAGCAGTACTTC,NA,TRBD1,TRBJ2-7,TRBV12-3/TRBV12-4
CSVGSGQMNTEAFF,TGCAGCGTCGGAAGTGGACAAATGAACACTGAAGCTTTCTTT,once,NA,TRBJ1-1,TRBV29-1
CASSIEVGTGQETQYF,TGTGCCAGTAGTATAGAGGTAGGGACAGGGCAAGAGACCCAGTACTTC,NA,TRBD1,TRBJ2-5,TRBV19
CSVPSGKIQETQYF,TGCAGCGTGCCTAGCGGAAAAATACAAGAGACCCAGTACTTC,NA,TRBD2,TRBJ2-5,TRBV29-1
CASSDRAKNIQYF,TGTGCCAGCAGCGACAGAGCCAAAAACATTCAGTACTTC,NA,NA,TRBJ2-4,TRBV6-2/TRBV6-3
CASSFYRSIYTQYF,TGTGCCAGCAGTTTCTACAGATCCATTTATACGCAGTATTTT,NA,NA,TRBJ2-3,TRBV27
CASSQEAGTRYYEQYF,TGTGCCAGCAGCCAAGAAGCGGGCACCCGGTACTACGAGCAGTACTTC,NA,NA,TRBJ2-7,TRBV3-1/TRBV3-2
CASSQEGGDRVPFRGELFF,TGCGCCAGCAGCCAAGAAGGAGGGGACAGGGTACCGTTCAGAGGGGAGCTGTTTTTT,NA,TRBD1,TRBJ2-2,TRBV4-1
CASCPGANYNEQFF,TGTGCCAGCTGCCCGGGAGCGAACTACAATGAGCAGTTCTTC,NA,NA,TRBJ2-1,TRBV7-3
CASSGQGTNEKLFF,TGTGCCAGCTCGGGACAGGGGACTAATGAAAAACTGTTTTTT,NA,TRBD1,TRBJ1-4,TRBV18
CASNTPGTGGGKLFF,TGTGCCAGCAACACTCCCGGGACAGGGGGCGGAAAACTGTTTTTT,NA,TRBD1,TRBJ1-4,TRBV2
CAWRKGLLSRTGELFF,TGTGCCTGGAGGAAGGGACTACTCAGTAGAACCGGGGAGCTGTTTTTT,NA,TRBD2,TRBJ2-2,TRBV30